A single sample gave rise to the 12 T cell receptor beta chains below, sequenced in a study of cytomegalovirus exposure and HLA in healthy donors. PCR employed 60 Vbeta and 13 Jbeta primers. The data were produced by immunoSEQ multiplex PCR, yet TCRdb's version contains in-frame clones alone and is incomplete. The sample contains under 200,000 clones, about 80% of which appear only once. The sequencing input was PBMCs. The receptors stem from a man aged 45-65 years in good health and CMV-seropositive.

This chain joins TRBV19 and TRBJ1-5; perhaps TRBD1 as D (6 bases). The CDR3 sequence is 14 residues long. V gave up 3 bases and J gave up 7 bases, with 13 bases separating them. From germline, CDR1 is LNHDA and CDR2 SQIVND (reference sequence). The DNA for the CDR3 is TGTGCCAGTAGTATGTACAGGGTAGGACAGCCCCAGCATTTT. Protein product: CASSMYRVGQPQHF.

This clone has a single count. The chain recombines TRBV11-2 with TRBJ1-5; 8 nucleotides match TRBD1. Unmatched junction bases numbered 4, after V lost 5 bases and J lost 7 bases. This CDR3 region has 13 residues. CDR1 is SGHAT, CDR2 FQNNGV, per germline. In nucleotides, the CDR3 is TGTGCCAGCAGCACCGACAGGGGCCAGCCCCAGCATTTT. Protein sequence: CASSTDRGQPQHF.

In DNA, the CDR3 is TGTGCCAGCACCCAGCAGGGGCTATACAATGAGCAGTTCTTC. Residues: CASTQQGLYNEQFF. V usage is TRBV11-2 and J usage is TRBJ2-1; D might be TRBD1 (6 bases). Germline loops: CDR1 SGHAT, CDR2 FQNNGV. This CDR3 is built from 14 residues. Between the trimmed V and J ends, which lost 7 bases and 4 bases, there was a span of 14 bases.

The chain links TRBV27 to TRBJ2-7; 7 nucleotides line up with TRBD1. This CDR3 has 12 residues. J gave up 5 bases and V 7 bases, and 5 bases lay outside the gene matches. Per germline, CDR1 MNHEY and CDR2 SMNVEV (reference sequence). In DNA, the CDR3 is TGTGCCAGCAAAAACAGGGGTCACGAGCAGTACGTC. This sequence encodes CASKNRGHEQYV.

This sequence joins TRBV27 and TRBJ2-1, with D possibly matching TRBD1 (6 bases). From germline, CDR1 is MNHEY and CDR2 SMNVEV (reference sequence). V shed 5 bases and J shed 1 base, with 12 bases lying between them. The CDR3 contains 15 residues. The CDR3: CASSLRRGSYNEQFF. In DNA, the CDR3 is TGTGCCAGCAGTCTCCGTAGGGGGTCCTACAATGAGCAGTTCTTC.

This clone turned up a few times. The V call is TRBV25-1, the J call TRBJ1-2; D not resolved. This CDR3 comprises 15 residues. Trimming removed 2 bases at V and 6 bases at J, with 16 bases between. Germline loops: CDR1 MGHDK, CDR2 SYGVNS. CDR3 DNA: TGTGCCAGCAGTGAAAGGATGCGGGGAGTTGATGGCTACACCTTC. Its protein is CASSERMRGVDGYTF.

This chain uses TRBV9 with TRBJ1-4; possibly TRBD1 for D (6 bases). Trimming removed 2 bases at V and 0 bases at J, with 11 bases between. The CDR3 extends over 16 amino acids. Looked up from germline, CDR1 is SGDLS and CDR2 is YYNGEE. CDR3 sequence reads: CASSVEDSATNEKLFF. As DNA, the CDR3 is TGTGCCAGCAGCGTGGAGGACAGTGCAACTAATGAAAAACTGTTTTTT. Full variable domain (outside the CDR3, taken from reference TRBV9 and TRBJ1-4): DSGVTQTPKHLITATGQRVTLRCSPRSGDLSVYWYQQSLDQGLQFLIQYYNGEERAKGNILERFSAQQFPDLHSELNLSSLELGDSALYFCASSVEDSATNEKLFFGSGTQLSVL.

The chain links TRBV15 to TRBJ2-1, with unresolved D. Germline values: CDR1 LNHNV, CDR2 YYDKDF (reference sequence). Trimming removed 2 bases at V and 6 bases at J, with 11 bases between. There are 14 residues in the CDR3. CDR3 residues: CATSRYRDLNEQFF. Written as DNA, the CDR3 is TGTGCCACCAGCAGATACAGAGACCTCAATGAGCAGTTCTTC. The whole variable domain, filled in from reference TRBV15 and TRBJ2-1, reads DAMVIQNPRYQVTQFGKPVTLSCSQTLNHNVMYWYQQKSSQAPKLLFHYYDKDFNNEADTPDNFQSRRPNTSFCFLDIRSPGLGDTAMYLCATSRYRDLNEQFFGPGTRLTVL.

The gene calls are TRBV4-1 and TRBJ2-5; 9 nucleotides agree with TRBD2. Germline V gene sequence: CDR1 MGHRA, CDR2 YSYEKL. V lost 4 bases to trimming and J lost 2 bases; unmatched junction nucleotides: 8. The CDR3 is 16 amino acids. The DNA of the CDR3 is TGCGCCAGCAGCCTACATAGCGGGGGCCGACAAGAGACCCAGTACTTC. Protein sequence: CASSLHSGGRQETQYF.

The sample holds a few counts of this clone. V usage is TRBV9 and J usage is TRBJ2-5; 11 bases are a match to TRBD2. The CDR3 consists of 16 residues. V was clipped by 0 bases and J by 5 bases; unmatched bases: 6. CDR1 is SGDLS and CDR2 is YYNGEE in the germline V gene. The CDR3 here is CASSVDVLAGDETQYF. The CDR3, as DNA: TGTGCCAGCAGCGTAGATGTACTAGCGGGGGACGAGACCCAGTACTTC.

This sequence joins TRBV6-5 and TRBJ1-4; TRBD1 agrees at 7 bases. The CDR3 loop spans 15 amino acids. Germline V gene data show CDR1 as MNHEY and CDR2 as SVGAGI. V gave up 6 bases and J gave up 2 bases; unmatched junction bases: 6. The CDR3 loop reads CASSLRQGTNEKLFF. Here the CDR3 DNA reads TGTGCCAGCAGCCTAAGACAGGGCACTAATGAAAAACTGTTTTTT.

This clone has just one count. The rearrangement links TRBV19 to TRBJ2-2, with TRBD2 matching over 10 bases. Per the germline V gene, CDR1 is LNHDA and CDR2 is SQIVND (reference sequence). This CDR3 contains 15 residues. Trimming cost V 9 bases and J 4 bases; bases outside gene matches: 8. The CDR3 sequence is CASSWTSGSTGELFF. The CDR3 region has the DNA TGTGCCAGCAGTTGGACTAGCGGCTCCACCGGGGAGCTGTTTTTT.